This entry features one TCR beta chain sequence. The table came from immunoSEQ multiplex PCR; TCRdb's copy has only in-frame clones and leaves some out. The repertoire includes 15,000 or so clones, about 85% of them detected once, and 8.5% to 14% sits in the top ten. These data belong to a study of immune cell composition in non-small cell lung cancer. This CDR3 contains 14 residues. Losses at the gene ends were 2 bases for V and 8 bases for J; bases not matched to a gene: 6. CDR1 and CDR2 from the germline V gene are GTSNPN and SVGIG (reference sequence). This rearrangement joins TRBV30 to TRBJ2-1, with 10 bases lining up with TRBD2. The receptor's source is a human donor with non-small cell lung cancer. Sequenced: lung tumor tissue. Here the CDR3 reads CAWSPGAGGDEQFF. The CDR3 DNA sequence: TGTGCCTGGAGTCCAGGAGCGGGAGGGGATGAGCAGTTCTTC.